Below are 25 T cell receptor beta chains sequenced from a single sample in a study of technical replicates of blood from a handful of donors. Sequencing was performed with immunoSEQ multiplex PCR; in TCRdb, only in-frame clones are kept and a portion is missing. Found here are about 74,000 clones, 89% of them singletons; the top ten hold 0.35% to 0.5%. The sequencing input was T cells isolated from PBMCs. The receptor source for this set is a human donor in good health.

For the CDR3, the DNA is TGTGCCAGCAGCGAAGTGGCGGGAGCCCACTACGAGCAGTACTTC. Protein: CASSEVAGAHYEQYF. The V and J genes are TRBV11-2 and TRBJ2-7; 7 nucleotides align to TRBD2. CDR1 SGHAT and CDR2 FQNNGV come from the germline V gene. CDR3 length: 15 amino acids. The trim removed 5 bases at V and 3 bases at J, leaving 10 bases unmatched.

The sample holds a few counts of this clone. The genes are TRBV20-1 and TRBJ1-1; D remains ambiguous. Germline V gene lookup returns CDR1 DFQATT and CDR2 SNEGSKA (reference sequence). This CDR3 contains 11 residues. Trimming left V 5 bases short and J 4 bases short, with 8 bases between. CDR3 sequence reads: CSARAGTEAFF. The CDR3 nucleotides read TGCAGTGCTCGCGCGGGCACTGAAGCTTTCTTT.

CDR3 nucleotides: TGTGCCAGTAGCCTCGGGGGGGGTTTGGAGGGCGAAAAACTGTTTTTT. The encoded protein is CASSLGGGLEGEKLFF. The rearrangement uses TRBV19 and TRBJ1-4; a weak D match, TRBD1 (5 bases). CDR3 length: 16 residues. Per the germline V gene, CDR1 is LNHDA and CDR2 is SQIVND (reference sequence). The V end lost 6 bases, the J end lost 8 bases, and 22 bases lay between the germline ends.

The rearrangement links TRBV11-3 to TRBJ2-7; maybe TRBD1 (5 bases). The CDR3 sequence is 12 residues long. Deletions cut 7 bases from V and 7 bases from J, with 14 bases between. The germline V gene encodes CDR1 SGHNT and CDR2 YENEEA. The CDR3, as DNA: TGTGCCAGCACAGGGTACCCTACGGAGCAGTACTTC. This translates into CASTGYPTEQYF.

The genes are TRBV21-1 and TRBJ2-3; no DNA check was done on the table's D call, TRBD2. TRBV21-1 is termed a pseudogene. This CDR3 comprises 17 residues. This CDR3 reads CASSKKGRTRGTDTQYF. For the CDR3, the DNA is TGTGCCAGCAGCAAAAAGGGGAGGACACGAGGGACAGATACGCAGTATTTT.

The V and J genes are TRBV21-1 and TRBJ1-1. TRBV21-1 is deemed a pseudogene. The CDR3 sequence is 15 residues long. CDR3 region: CASSPEGRMNTEAFF. The CDR3 DNA reads TGTGCCAGCAGCCCAGAGGGCAGAATGAACACTGAAGCTTTCTTT.

The chain carries TRBV30 and TRBJ2-3; perhaps TRBD2 as D (5 bases). The V gene lost 2 bases and the J gene lost 2 bases, with 8 bases spanning the gap. Germline V CDR1 and CDR2: GTSNPN, SVGIG (reference sequence). CDR3 length: 13 residues. CDR3 sequence reads: CAWSSGNTDTQYF. The CDR3 coding sequence is TGTGCCTGGAGTTCGGGGAACACAGATACGCAGTATTTT.

V is TRBV10-3 and J is TRBJ2-7; D perhaps matches TRBD1 (5 bases). Trimming removed 0 bases from V and 6 bases from J, with 12 bases in between. Per the germline V gene, CDR1 is ENHRY and CDR2 is SYGVKD. The CDR3 consists of 14 residues. The CDR3 spells CAISESKGSGEQYF. Written as DNA, the CDR3 is TGTGCCATCAGTGAGTCTAAGGGGTCGGGCGAGCAGTACTTC.

The rearrangement uses TRBV5-6 and TRBJ2-1, with 8 positions matching TRBD2. Trimming took 3 bases from V and 1 from J; bases not matched to a gene: 6. CDR1 and CDR2 (germline): SGHDT, YYEEEE. The CDR3 covers 16 residues. DNA of the CDR3: TGTGCCAGCAGCTGGGCTACTAGCGGTTCCTACAATGAGCAGTTCTTC. Protein: CASSWATSGSYNEQFF.

This clone has only one observation. V usage is TRBV5-1 and J usage is TRBJ2-3; 7 bases align to TRBD2. The CDR3 extends over 16 amino acids. V shed 3 bases, J shed 0 bases, and the junction held 7 bases outside the gene matches. Germline V lookup: CDR1 SGHRS, CDR2 YFSETQ. CDR3 sequence (DNA): TGCGCCAGCAGCTCACGCGGGAGAGGGAGCACAGATACGCAGTATTTT. It translates to CASSSRGRGSTDTQYF.

The V and J genes are TRBV10-3 and TRBJ1-5, with D hard to call. Germline V gene lookup returns CDR1 ENHRY and CDR2 SYGVKD. The CDR3 has 17 residues. V gave up 3 bases and J gave up 1 base, with 16 bases separating them. CDR3: CAISDRMGGGSNQPQHF. The CDR3 region has the DNA TGTGCCATCAGTGACCGGATGGGAGGAGGGAGCAATCAGCCCCAGCATTTT.

V usage is TRBV11-3 and J usage is TRBJ2-5, with D perhaps matching TRBD1 (5 bases). CDR1 and CDR2 (germline): SGHNT, YENEEA. Between the trimmed V and J ends, which lost 0 bases and 5 bases, there was a span of 10 bases. The CDR3 consists of 14 residues. The CDR3: CASSLDSRDETQYF. DNA for the CDR3: TGTGCCAGCAGCTTAGATAGCAGGGATGAGACCCAGTACTTC.

The V and J genes are TRBV18 and TRBJ2-1, with 9 bases identical to TRBD2. The CDR3 loop spans 14 amino acids. The germline V gene has CDR1 KGHSH and CDR2 LQKENI. Losses at the gene ends were 1 base for V and 6 bases for J; bases not matched to a gene: 1. The CDR3 loop reads CASSPLAGVNEQFF. The CDR3 DNA follows: TGTGCCAGCTCACCACTAGCGGGAGTCAATGAGCAGTTCTTC.

There are a few counts of this clone. The CDR3 coding sequence is TGTGCCTTTCGGACAGGGTGGAATCAGCCCCAGCATTTT. This encodes CAFRTGWNQPQHF. V usage is TRBV30 and J usage is TRBJ1-5; 8 bases are a match to TRBD1. Trimming cost V 7 bases and J 4 bases; bases outside gene matches: 6. The CDR3 contains 13 residues. Germline CDR1 and CDR2: GTSNPN and SVGIG (reference sequence).

The rearrangement links TRBV6-5 to TRBJ1-1; 7 bases align to TRBD1. Trimming removed 4 bases from V and 8 bases from J; junction bases left unmatched: 4. From germline, CDR1 is MNHEY and CDR2 SVGAGI. This CDR3 region has 12 residues. The CDR3 nucleotides read TGTGCCAGCAGTTCTATAGGGGGCGAAGCTTTCTTT. It is translated as CASSSIGGEAFF.

The chain is built from TRBV7-2 and TRBJ2-5; 7 bases match TRBD2. V was pared by 5 bases and J by 5 bases, with 8 bases of the junction left unmatched. Looked up from germline, CDR1 is SGHTA and CDR2 is FQGNSA. This CDR3 spans 14 amino acids. CDR3 sequence: CASSPVRGIETQYF. CDR3 in DNA: TGTGCCAGCAGCCCCGTGCGGGGGATTGAGACCCAGTACTTC.

CDR3 amino acids: CASSALTDTQYF. CDR3 DNA sequence: TGTGCCAGCAGTGCCCTCACAGATACGCAGTATTTT. The chain has TRBV25-1 and TRBJ2-3, with unresolved D. V was trimmed by 4 bases and J by 2 bases, leaving 4 bases between them. Germline V gene lookup returns CDR1 MGHDK and CDR2 SYGVNS. The CDR3 is 12 amino acids. Full variable domain (remainder filled in from reference TRBV25-1 and TRBJ2-3): EADIYQTPRYLVIGTGKKITLECSQTMGHDKMYWYQQDPGMELHLIHYSYGVNSTEKGDLSSESTVSRIRTEHFPLTLESARPSHTSQYLCASSALTDTQYFGPGTRLTVL.

In this sample, this clone turned up once. Different DNA sequences within this sample yield the same CDR3. The V and J genes are TRBV28 and TRBJ2-2, with 8 bases fitting TRBD2. J gave up 2 bases and V 2 bases, and 1 base lay outside the gene matches. The CDR3 covers 15 residues. Germline CDR1 reads MDHEN; CDR2 reads SYDVKM. CDR3 nucleotides: TGTGCCAGCAGTTTAGTAGCGGGAAACACCGGGGAGCTGTTTTTT. This gives the protein CASSLVAGNTGELFF.

V gene TRBV7-9 combines with J gene TRBJ1-4; D might be TRBD1 (6 bases). Trimming took 5 bases from V and 2 from J, leaving 9 bases between them. Germline CDR1 SEHNR, CDR2 FQNEAQ (reference sequence). This CDR3 has 14 amino acids. CDR3 DNA: TGTGCCAGCAGCCTCCAGGGGACTAATGAAAAACTGTTTTTT. This encodes CASSLQGTNEKLFF. Based on the CDR3 plus reference TRBV7-9 and TRBJ1-4, the full variable domain is DTGVSQNPRHKITKRGQNVTFRCDPISEHNRLYWYRQTLGQGPEFLTYFQNEAQLEKSRLLSDRFSAERPKGSFSTLEIQRTEQGDSAMYLCASSLQGTNEKLFFGSGTQLSVL.

This sequence joins TRBV7-3 and TRBJ2-7, with 8 bases that match TRBD1. The CDR3 contains 15 residues. Germline loops: CDR1 SGHTA, CDR2 FQGTGA. V was clipped by 1 base and J by 3 bases; unmatched bases: 5. DNA for the CDR3: TGTGCCAGCAGCTTAAGGGGGACAGGCCTCTACGAGCAGTACTTC. It is translated as CASSLRGTGLYEQYF.

The chain is built from TRBV28 and TRBJ2-4; D unresolved. The CDR3 consists of 15 residues. The germline CDR1 and CDR2 sequences are MDHEN and SYDVKM. Trimming cost V 3 bases and J 0 bases, with 9 bases left between them. CDR3 in DNA: TGTGCCAGCAGTTTCCCCACTCTAGCCAAAAACATTCAGTACTTC. It is translated as CASSFPTLAKNIQYF.

This chain joins TRBV9 and TRBJ2-7; D possibly corresponds to TRBD2 (6 bases). CDR3 size: 14 residues. Germline lookup yields CDR1 SGDLS and CDR2 YYNGEE. Between the trimmed V and J ends, which lost 4 bases and 2 bases, there was a span of 13 bases. The DNA for the CDR3 is TGTGCCAGCAGCCCGGCTAGCGATCCCTACGAGCAGTACTTC. Protein sequence: CASSPASDPYEQYF.

This clone was seen only a few times. The rearrangement links TRBV25-1 to TRBJ1-5; D perhaps matches TRBD1 (5 bases). Trimming removed 8 bases from V and 4 bases from J, with 15 bases in between. In germline, CDR1 is MGHDK, CDR2 SYGVNS. CDR3 length: 14 amino acids. The CDR3: CASAAVGVNQPQHF. In nucleotides, the CDR3 is TGTGCCAGCGCAGCCGTAGGGGTAAATCAGCCCCAGCATTTT.

In its sample, this clone was seen a few times. This rearrangement joins TRBV19 to TRBJ1-5; D may be TRBD1 (6 bases). The CDR3 extends over 15 amino acids. Germline V gene data show CDR1 as LNHDA and CDR2 as SQIVND (reference sequence). Deletions cut 3 bases from V and 1 base from J, with 10 bases between. CDR3: CASSIVGASNQPQHF. DNA of the CDR3: TGTGCCAGTAGTATTGTGGGGGCCAGCAATCAGCCCCAGCATTTT.

The chain combines TRBV28 with TRBJ2-5, with a tentative D call TRBD2 (5 bases). CDR1 is MDHEN and CDR2 is SYDVKM in the germline V gene. The CDR3 totals 11 residues. The V end lost 8 bases, the J end lost 6 bases, and 10 bases lay between the germline ends. Here the CDR3 reads CASEGTKTQYF. DNA of the CDR3: TGTGCCAGCGAGGGTACCAAGACCCAGTACTTC.